Below, 25 T cell receptor beta chains from the same sample are listed, as sequenced in a study of blood T cell repertoires in COVID-19. TCRdb keeps only in-frame clones here, not all; method: immunoSEQ multiplex PCR. This sample yields roughly 200,000 clones, of which about 85% are seen a single time; more than 2.5% belongs to the top ten. Sequencing was done on a sample of PBMCs or T cells enriched from blood (not recorded which). Receptors originate from a woman aged 25-40 years who had recovered from COVID-19.

CDR3 residues: CASRGGTNYGYTF. The CDR3 nucleotides read TGTGCCAGCAGAGGAGGGACTAACTATGGCTACACCTTC. V and J are TRBV7-9 and TRBJ1-2; D gene ambiguous. Trimming cost V 6 bases and J 0 bases, with 8 bases left between them. CDR1 is SEHNR and CDR2 is FQNEAQ in the germline V gene (reference sequence). The CDR3 contains 13 residues.

This clone turned up a few times. The rearrangement uses TRBV5-1 and TRBJ1-3; TRBD1 matches 7 bases. Germline trimming cut 3 bases from V and 0 bases from J; bases unmatched to any gene: 6. Germline CDR1 SGHRS, CDR2 YFSETQ. CDR3 length: 16 residues. The CDR3 sequence: CASSSRDSVSGNTIYF. The CDR3 nucleotides are TGCGCCAGCAGCTCTCGGGACAGCGTCTCTGGAAACACCATATATTTT.

This rearrangement joins TRBV29-1 to TRBJ1-2; 7 bases agree with TRBD1. The germline V gene encodes CDR1 SQVTM and CDR2 ANQGSEA. This CDR3 spans 11 amino acids. Germline trimming cut 3 bases from V and 6 bases from J; bases unmatched to any gene: 1. The CDR3 is CSVDDRDGYTF. The CDR3 DNA is TGCAGCGTTGATGACAGGGATGGCTACACCTTC.

The chain uses TRBV9 and TRBJ2-5, with TRBD1 as a possible D gene (7 bases). Trimming took 3 bases from V and 4 from J, leaving 19 bases between them. This CDR3 has 16 amino acids. The germline V gene encodes CDR1 SGDLS and CDR2 YYNGEE. The chain's CDR3 is CASSAVFSGGRETQYF. The CDR3 region has the DNA TGTGCCAGCAGCGCCGTCTTTTCAGGGGGGAGAGAGACCCAGTACTTC.

This sequence joins TRBV11-3 and TRBJ2-5; TRBD2 matches at 12 bases. With 5 bases clipped from V and 7 bases from J, the junction kept 11 bases outside the gene matches. The length of the CDR3 is 16 residues. Germline V lookup: CDR1 SGHNT, CDR2 YENEEA. The CDR3: CASSQGLAGHSGTQYF. As DNA, the CDR3 is TGTGCCAGCAGCCAGGGACTAGCGGGTCACTCTGGGACCCAGTACTTC.

This clone was seen more than once but under ten times. This chain links TRBV6-2 or TRBV6-3 with TRBJ2-5; 7 positions agree with TRBD2. Trimming cost V 5 bases and J 2 bases; bases outside gene matches: 2. Germline CDR1 reads MNHEY; CDR2 reads SVGEGT. The CDR3 totals 13 residues. The CDR3: CASSAGEQETQYF. In nucleotides, the CDR3 is TGTGCCAGCAGTGCGGGGGAACAAGAGACCCAGTACTTC.

This chain joins TRBV19 and TRBJ2-2; 8 bases agree with TRBD1. This CDR3 is built from 16 residues. V was pared by 3 bases and J by 3 bases, with 6 bases of the junction left unmatched. Germline V gene data show CDR1 as LNHDA and CDR2 as SQIVND (reference sequence). This chain's CDR3 is CASSIARGLDTGELFF. For the CDR3, the DNA is TGTGCCAGTAGTATTGCCAGGGGGCTGGACACCGGGGAGCTGTTTTTT.

This chain joins TRBV29-1 and TRBJ2-1, with a tentative D call TRBD1 (6 bases). Trimming left V 7 bases short and J 3 bases short, with 10 bases between. CDR3 length: 12 amino acids. CDR1 is SQVTM, CDR2 ANQGSEA, per germline. The CDR3 sequence is CSGTVNYNEQFF. CDR3 nucleotides: TGCAGCGGGACAGTTAACTACAATGAGCAGTTCTTC.

This rearrangement joins TRBV14 to TRBJ1-1; no definite D call. The CDR3 sequence is 15 residues long. Germline V gene lookup returns CDR1 SGHDN and CDR2 FVKESK. V lost 0 bases to trimming and J lost 5 bases, with 13 bases between them. The DNA for the CDR3 is TGTGCCAGCAGCCAAGATCCACCGGTTTGGACTGAAGCTTTCTTT. As protein: CASSQDPPVWTEAFF.

The J gene is TRBJ2-7, the V gene TRBV11-2, with D possibly matching TRBD1 (6 bases). The V gene lost 6 bases and the J gene lost 6 bases, with 15 bases spanning the gap. The CDR3 is made up of 13 amino acids. CDR1 and CDR2 (germline): SGHAT, FQNNGV. The CDR3 here is CASSPGTMFEQYF. The CDR3 nucleotides are TGTGCCAGCAGTCCCGGGACAATGTTCGAGCAGTACTTC.

The gene calls are TRBV4-2 and TRBJ1-2; D gene unclear. Trimming left V 0 bases short and J 6 bases short, with 14 bases between. The CDR3 runs 15 residues. The germline CDR1 and CDR2 sequences are LGHNA and YNFKEQ. The CDR3 DNA reads as TGTGCCAGCAGCCAAGATATAGGCCCGGGGAATGGCTACACCTTC. Protein sequence: CASSQDIGPGNGYTF.

The rearrangement links TRBV27 to TRBJ2-2; 11 bases are shared with TRBD1. This CDR3 has 17 amino acids. V was clipped by 4 bases and J by 7 bases; unmatched bases: 11. Germline values: CDR1 MNHEY, CDR2 SMNVEV (reference sequence). The CDR3 reads CASSSPGQGVYGGELFF. Here the CDR3 DNA reads TGTGCCAGCAGTTCTCCGGGACAGGGGGTTTATGGCGGGGAGCTGTTTTTT.

The rearrangement links TRBV9 to TRBJ2-2; D might be TRBD1 (6 bases). Looked up from germline, CDR1 is SGDLS and CDR2 is YYNGEE. CDR3 size: 15 residues. The V and J ends lost 4 bases and 5 bases respectively, with 15 bases between them. The CDR3 sequence: CASSYYPTGTGELFF. CDR3 bases: TGTGCCAGCAGCTATTATCCGACAGGTACCGGGGAGCTGTTTTTT.

This clone came up a few times. The J gene is TRBJ1-1, the V gene TRBV12-3 or TRBV12-4, with D tentatively TRBD1 (5 bases). This CDR3 is built from 13 residues. Trimming removed 6 bases at V and 1 base at J, with 9 bases between. In DNA, the CDR3 is TGTGCCAGCAGCGACAGTGCGAACACTGAAGCTTTCTTT. Amino acids: CASSDSANTEAFF.

V usage is TRBV11-2 and J usage is TRBJ1-1; D possibly corresponds to TRBD1 (5 bases). The CDR3 contains 16 residues. V dropped 0 bases and J dropped 2 bases, with 13 bases sitting between them. The germline V gene has CDR1 SGHAT and CDR2 FQNNGV. The CDR3 DNA sequence: TGTGCCAGCAGCTTAGATCTTCCAGGGCCAAACACTGAAGCTTTCTTT. As protein: CASSLDLPGPNTEAFF. Full variable domain (remainder filled in from reference TRBV11-2 and TRBJ1-1): EAGVAQSPRYKIIEKRQSVAFWCNPISGHATLYWYQQILGQGPKLLIQFQNNGVVDDSQLPKDRFSAERLKGVDSTLKIQPAKLEDSAVYLCASSLDLPGPNTEAFFGQGTRLTVV.

The chain is built from TRBV15 and TRBJ1-2; D unclear. Trimming stripped 0 bases from V and 0 bases from J, with 5 bases between. Germline loops: CDR1 LNHNV, CDR2 YYDKDF (reference sequence). The CDR3 sequence is 14 residues long. The CDR3 sequence is CATSRDIANYGYTF. DNA of the CDR3: TGTGCCACCAGCAGAGACATAGCTAACTATGGCTACACCTTC. The whole variable domain, filled in from reference TRBV15 and TRBJ1-2, reads DAMVIQNPRYQVTQFGKPVTLSCSQTLNHNVMYWYQQKSSQAPKLLFHYYDKDFNNEADTPDNFQSRRPNTSFCFLDIRSPGLGDTAMYLCATSRDIANYGYTFGSGTRLTVV.

The chain couples TRBV11-3 to TRBJ1-1, with D unclear. The germline gives CDR1 SGHNT, CDR2 YENEEA. The V and J ends lost 6 bases and 1 base respectively, with 6 bases between them. The CDR3 consists of 12 residues. This chain's CDR3 is CASSTRNTEAFF. CDR3 DNA: TGTGCCAGCAGTACAAGGAACACTGAAGCTTTCTTT.

DNA for the CDR3: TGTGCCAGCAGCGCCCGGGACAGCTCTTATGGCTACACCTTC. Translated, it gives CASSARDSSYGYTF. This chain joins TRBV9 and TRBJ1-2; 7 bases fit TRBD1. Losses at the gene ends were 3 bases for V and 5 bases for J; bases not matched to a gene: 7. The CDR3 sequence is 14 residues long. Germline lookup yields CDR1 SGDLS and CDR2 YYNGEE.

The chain combines TRBV4-3 with TRBJ2-3; D may be TRBD2 (6 bases). This CDR3 has 17 residues. Germline V gene data show CDR1 as LGHNA and CDR2 as YSLEER. With 1 base removed from V and 0 bases from J, the gap between germline ends came to 14 bases. CDR3 in DNA: TGCGCCAGCAGCCAAGGGCGCGGGGAAGGGAGCACAGATACGCAGTATTTT. Translated, it gives CASSQGRGEGSTDTQYF.

This clone was observed once. This rearrangement joins TRBV11-2 to TRBJ2-1; D uncertain. Germline CDR1 and CDR2: SGHAT and FQNNGV. Between the trimmed V and J ends, which lost 2 bases and 8 bases, there was a span of 7 bases. The CDR3 has 12 residues. In nucleotides, the CDR3 is TGTGCCAGCAGCTTAAGAGGTTATGAGCAGTTCTTC. Amino acids: CASSLRGYEQFF.

This chain joins TRBV7-2 and TRBJ1-4, with 11 positions matching TRBD1. The CDR3 covers 16 residues. Per germline, CDR1 SGHTA and CDR2 FQGNSA. V lost 5 bases, J lost 8 bases, and 10 bases stayed unmatched. The CDR3 DNA reads as TGTGCCAGCAGCATGGGACAGGGGGTACAAGGCGAAAAACTGTTTTTT. Protein product: CASSMGQGVQGEKLFF.

The rearrangement uses TRBV5-1 and TRBJ1-1, with 9 nucleotides matching TRBD1. The germline CDR1 and CDR2 sequences are SGHRS and YFSETQ. The CDR3 consists of 15 residues. V shed 0 bases and J 6 bases; nucleotides not matched to a gene: 6. This CDR3 reads CASSLEATGGPEAFF. The CDR3 region has the DNA TGCGCCAGCAGCTTGGAGGCCACAGGGGGCCCTGAAGCTTTCTTT.

This chain uses TRBV3-1 (or the pseudogene TRBV3-2) with TRBJ1-1; D is perhaps TRBD1 (5 bases). Germline V gene sequence: CDR1 LGHDT, CDR2 YNNKEL (reference sequence). There are 15 residues in the CDR3. The V end was cut by 2 bases, the J end by 1 base, with 11 bases between. The CDR3: CASSQRGGENTEAFF. CDR3 nucleotide sequence: TGTGCCAGCAGCCAAAGGGGAGGGGAGAACACTGAAGCTTTCTTT.

This clone was picked up a small number of times. The V and J genes are TRBV10-3 and TRBJ1-2; the match to TRBD1 covers 8 bases. Germline CDR1 and CDR2: ENHRY and SYGVKD. V lost 7 bases and J lost 4; bases outside the gene matches: 8. CDR3 size: 14 residues. The CDR3 loop is CAIMTGDTFYGYTF. The CDR3 DNA sequence: TGTGCCATCATGACAGGGGATACTTTCTATGGCTACACCTTC.

This chain links TRBV5-5 with TRBJ1-4; 8 bases agree with TRBD1. Germline lookup yields CDR1 SGHKS and CDR2 YYEKEE (reference sequence). The CDR3 length is 15 residues. With V trimmed by 4 bases and J by 6 bases, 8 bases remained unmatched. The CDR3 is CASSGPTGADEKLFF. CDR3 nucleotides: TGTGCCAGCAGCGGACCGACAGGGGCGGATGAAAAACTGTTTTTT.